Presented here are 18 T cell receptor beta chains from one specimen sequenced in a study of regulatory T cells in long-lasting Graves disease. Time point: persistent/refractory GD, antithyroid drugs over 5 years with positive TRAb. PBMC-extracted RNA yielded the TCR library. In building TCR beta libraries, iRepertoire HTBI primers were used together with Arm-PCR of CDR3 regions. TCRdb reprocessed the multiplex PCR reads via MiXCR and lists one record per CDR3 protein. Among 390,000 or so distinct CDR3 sequences listed, about 23% were seen once. The source was peripheral blood mononuclear cells (PBMCs), collected when the disease was refractory, from a patient treated with antithyroid drugs. These receptors were collected from a woman in her thirties or forties with Graves disease.

The chain joins TRBV11-2 to TRBJ2-1; D not resolved. V was pared by 5 bases and J by 10 bases, with 9 bases between. Germline-derived CDR1 and CDR2 are SGHAT and FQNNGV. The length of the CDR3 is 11 residues. CDR3 in DNA: TGTGCCAGCAGCAACAGAGTGGAGCAGTTCTTC. Protein: CASSNRVEQFF.

As concerns this clonotype: One end of the junction varies from germline; a read error may be responsible. This chain connects TRBV10-3 to TRBJ2-7; D remains ambiguous. CDR1 and CDR2 from the germline V gene are ENHRY and SYGVKD. The CDR3 consists of 14 residues. Written as DNA, the CDR3 is TGTGCCATCAGTGAAGGAATGAGCTCCTACGAGCAGCACTTC. Translation gives CAISEGMSSYEQHF.

This clonotype was picked up many times. The CDR3 protein is CASSFMPARLEHVYNEQFF. In DNA, the CDR3 is TGTGCCAGCAGTTTTATGCCTGCTAGACTGGAACACGTCTACAATGAGCAGTTCTTC. The chain uses TRBV28 and TRBJ2-1, with D unclear. The V end was cut by 3 bases, the J end by 3 bases, with 24 bases between. CDR1 is MDHEN, CDR2 SYDVKM, per germline. The CDR3 length is 19 residues.

The chain carries TRBV3-1 and TRBJ1-5; no firm D call. Deletions cut 7 bases from V and 0 bases from J, with 4 bases between. Germline assignment: CDR1 LGHDT and CDR2 YNNKEL (reference sequence). CDR3 length: 12 residues. This CDR3 reads CASTISNQPQHF. The CDR3, as DNA: TGTGCCAGCACCATTAGCAATCAGCCCCAGCATTTT.

This clonotype has a handful of counts. For the CDR3, the DNA is TGTGCCAGTAGTTGGACTAGCGCCGGGGAGCTGTTTTTT. It encodes CASSWTSAGELFF. The chain couples TRBV19 to TRBJ2-2; 9 bases agree with TRBD2. J gave up 6 bases and V 5 bases, and 1 base lay outside the gene matches. This CDR3 contains 13 residues. Germline loops: CDR1 LNHDA, CDR2 SQIVND (reference sequence).

The chain carries TRBV19 and TRBJ1-1; D call uncertain. Between the trimmed V and J ends, which lost 3 bases and 8 bases, there was a span of 10 bases. Germline CDR1 is LNHDA and CDR2 is SQIVND (reference sequence). The CDR3 runs 12 residues. The DNA of the CDR3 is TGTGCCAGTAGTATCGGGGTAAGGGAAGCTTTCTTT. The encoded protein is CASSIGVREAFF.

The chain is built from TRBV5-1 and TRBJ1-4; no firm D call. This CDR3 has 13 residues. V lost 5 bases and J 7 bases, leaving 12 bases between the germline ends. CDR1 is SGHRS and CDR2 is YFSETQ in the germline V gene. Here the CDR3 DNA reads TGCGCCAGCAGGGGAAGGGTTGGTGAAAAACTGTTTTTT. It encodes CASRGRVGEKLFF.

The rearrangement joins TRBV7-9 to TRBJ1-2, with 9 bases fitting TRBD1. The CDR3 is 16 amino acids. With 3 bases clipped from V and 3 bases from J, the junction kept 8 bases outside the gene matches. Germline values: CDR1 SEHNR, CDR2 FQNEAQ (reference sequence). The CDR3 DNA is TGTGCCAGCAGCTTTTTTGTAGGGACAGGGTACTATGGCTACACCTTC. Protein: CASSFFVGTGYYGYTF.

Remarks on this clonotype: A clone one base away is much larger, so this may be a read error. V gene TRBV12-3 or TRBV12-4 combines with J gene TRBJ1-1; a possible D gene is TRBD1 (6 bases). V was shortened by 6 bases and J by 0 bases, with 14 bases between the two germline ends. The CDR3 runs 15 residues. In nucleotides, the CDR3 is TGTGCCAGCAGCCGAGACAGGCGCTTGAACACTGAAGCTTTCTTT. Its translation: CASSRDRRLNTEAFF.

The chain recombines TRBV30 with TRBJ2-2; no firm D call. Germline loops: CDR1 GTSNPN, CDR2 SVGIG (reference sequence). This CDR3 comprises 13 residues. The V gene lost 7 bases and the J gene lost 6 bases, with 15 bases spanning the gap. The CDR3 DNA reads TGTGCCTTCCTACTGCCCGGCCCCGGGGAGCTGTTTTTT. As protein: CAFLLPGPGELFF.

This clonotype showed up many times. The V gene is TRBV11-2, the J gene TRBJ2-2; possible D gene TRBD2, 6 bases. V lost 3 bases, J lost 0 bases, and 8 bases lay in between. The CDR3 runs to 15 residues. Germline assignment: CDR1 SGHAT and CDR2 FQNNGV. The CDR3 nucleotides are TGTGCCAGCAGCTTTAGCGGTGCGAACACCGGGGAGCTGTTTTTT. It translates to CASSFSGANTGELFF.

The chain carries TRBV28 and TRBJ1-5, with D uncertain. Between the trimmed V and J ends, which lost 4 bases and 6 bases, there was a span of 19 bases. Germline values: CDR1 MDHEN, CDR2 SYDVKM. The CDR3 totals 16 residues. The chain's CDR3 is CASSSPRVGEAQPQHF. The CDR3 nucleotides read TGTGCCAGCAGTTCTCCCCGGGTTGGGGAGGCTCAGCCCCAGCATTTT.

The J gene is TRBJ2-2, the V gene TRBV4-2; 9 nucleotides agree with TRBD2. The germline V gene has CDR1 LGHNA and CDR2 YNFKEQ. V shed 4 bases, J shed 5 bases, and the junction held 5 bases outside the gene matches. CDR3 size: 15 residues. The CDR3 DNA reads as TGTGCCAGCAGCCCCGCGGGAGGGGGGACCGGGGAGCTGTTTTTT. Residues: CASSPAGGGTGELFF.

This rearrangement joins TRBV5-1 to TRBJ1-6, with 7 bases fitting TRBD1. Germline V CDR1 and CDR2: SGHRS, YFSETQ. V lost 4 bases and J lost 4; bases outside the gene matches: 2. The CDR3 is 14 residues long. The CDR3, as DNA: TGCGCCAGCAGCCCGGGACAGTATAATTCACCCCTCCACTTT. It yields the protein CASSPGQYNSPLHF.

As for this clonotype: The conserved closing phenylalanine or tryptophan is absent in this CDR3, likely reflecting a read error. The chain combines TRBV5-1 with TRBJ2-5; 7 bases map to TRBD2. V gave up 0 bases and J gave up 4 bases; unmatched junction bases: 9. The CDR3 is 16 amino acids. Germline V gene lookup returns CDR1 SGHRS and CDR2 YFSETQ. CDR3 coding DNA: TGCGCCAGCAGCTTGGATCGGCTAGCGGTGGGAGAGACCCAGTACCTC. Translation gives CASSLDRLAVGETQYL.

This clonotype was counted many times. V gene TRBV6-2 or TRBV6-3 combines with J gene TRBJ2-7, with D unclear. V was clipped by 5 bases and J by 3 bases, with 11 bases between them. The CDR3 is 13 residues long. Germline assignment: CDR1 MNHEY and CDR2 SVGEGT. For the CDR3, the DNA is TGTGCCAGCAGTGAGAGACACATCTACGAGCAGTACTTC. This codes for CASSERHIYEQYF.

This clonotype was picked up a small number of times. The chain carries TRBV6-2 or TRBV6-3 and TRBJ2-2; D may be TRBD1 (6 bases). The V end was cut by 2 bases, the J end by 4 bases, with 11 bases between. Per the germline V gene, CDR1 is MNHEY and CDR2 is SVGEGT. This CDR3 region has 15 residues. This chain's CDR3 is CASSYRQETTGELFF. The DNA of the CDR3 is TGTGCCAGCAGTTACCGACAGGAGACCACCGGGGAGCTGTTTTTT.

This clonotype was seen a few times. The chain has TRBV12-3 or TRBV12-4 and TRBJ2-3, with 10 nucleotides matching TRBD1. CDR3 length equals 15 residues. V gave up 3 bases and J gave up 5 bases; unmatched junction bases: 5. The CDR3, as DNA: TGTGCCAGCAGTTTGACAGGGGGCTATGGAGATACGCAGTATTTT. Encoded protein: CASSLTGGYGDTQYF.